These 3 T cell receptor beta chains were sequenced from one sample in a study of PD-1 blockade in mismatch repair-deficient tumors. The data were produced by immunoSEQ multiplex PCR, yet TCRdb's version contains in-frame clones alone and is incomplete. The sample consists of roughly 45,000 clones, more than 65% of them appearing once. This material consisted of PBMCs, taken before pembrolizumab treatment. Every receptor here comes from an adult with mismatch repair-deficient cancer.

The chain couples TRBV30 to TRBJ1-3; D might be TRBD1 (6 bases). Trimming removed 4 bases at V and 4 bases at J, with 11 bases between. The CDR3 covers 13 residues. Germline-derived CDR1 and CDR2 are GTSNPN and SVGIG (reference sequence). The CDR3 loop is CAWIRDIGNTIYF. DNA for the CDR3: TGTGCCTGGATCCGGGACATCGGAAACACCATATATTTT.

Comments on this clone: One end of the junction does not line up with germline, which may come from a read error. The chain links TRBV7-7 to TRBJ2-3; 9 nucleotides line up with TRBD2. This CDR3 is built from 15 residues. CDR1 is SSHAT, CDR2 FNYEAQ, per germline (reference sequence). CDR3 nucleotide sequence: TGTGCTAGCAGCTCAGGACTAGCGCCAACAGATACGCAGTATTTT. Translation gives CASSSGLAPTDTQYF.

This clone appeared a few times. The CDR3 reads CASSLEGQGNEKLFF. In DNA, the CDR3 is TGCGCCAGCAGCTTGGAGGGACAGGGGAATGAAAAACTGTTTTTT. V usage is TRBV5-1 and J usage is TRBJ1-4; the match to TRBD1 covers 10 bases. The V and J ends lost 0 bases and 5 bases, in that order; junction bases with no gene match: 1. The CDR3 is 15 residues long. The V gene's germline CDR1 is SGHRS and CDR2 YFSETQ.